The 26 T cell receptor beta chains reported below all come from one sample, sequenced in a study of blood T cell repertoires in COVID-19. The repertoire was sequenced with immunoSEQ multiplex PCR; TCRdb's copy has only in-frame clones and lacks some. The sample includes roughly 90,000 clones, over 70% of them seen just once. The source material was peripheral blood. These receptors were taken from a woman older than 75 with active or convalescent COVID-19.

The chain couples TRBV5-8 to TRBJ1-5, with 8 positions matching TRBD1. This CDR3 spans 15 amino acids. V dropped 2 bases and J dropped 7; count of bases not matched to a gene: 8. Germline CDR1 SGHTS, CDR2 YDEGEE. This CDR3 reads CASSFTRTGSQPQHF. DNA for the CDR3: TGTGCCAGCAGCTTTACTCGGACAGGGAGCCAGCCCCAGCATTTT.

The chain is built from TRBV6-2 or TRBV6-3 and TRBJ1-2, with D unclear. Germline CDR1 and CDR2: MNHEY and SVGEGT. Trimming removed 0 bases from V and 8 bases from J, with 7 bases in between. There are 12 residues in the CDR3. Written as DNA, the CDR3 is TGTGCCAGCAGTTACTCGACGGGGGGCTACACCTTC. Its translation: CASSYSTGGYTF.

The CDR3 DNA is TGTGCCAGTAGTATAGGGGGCCCGAACACCGGGGAGCTGTTTTTT. Its translation: CASSIGGPNTGELFF. The chain is built from TRBV19 and TRBJ2-2; maybe TRBD1 (5 bases). Germline V gene data show CDR1 as LNHDA and CDR2 as SQIVND (reference sequence). V lost 1 base and J lost 0, with 6 bases in between. The CDR3 spans 15 residues.

The chain carries TRBV4-2 and TRBJ2-5; D possibly corresponds to TRBD2 (6 bases). Germline V gene sequence: CDR1 LGHNA, CDR2 YNFKEQ. The V gene lost 5 bases and the J gene lost 0 bases, with 13 bases spanning the gap. The CDR3 is 15 residues long. The CDR3 here is CASSSAAGYQETQYF. In nucleotides, the CDR3 is TGTGCCAGCAGCTCCGCAGCGGGCTACCAAGAGACCCAGTACTTC.

This clone was observed a handful of times. The gene calls are TRBV29-1 and TRBJ1-2; D might be TRBD1 (6 bases). The CDR3 loop spans 13 amino acids. V shed 6 bases and J shed 7 bases, with 18 bases lying between them. Germline V gene sequence: CDR1 SQVTM, CDR2 ANQGSEA. This chain's CDR3 is CSVGEGGLAGYTF. The CDR3 bases are TGCAGCGTGGGCGAGGGGGGGTTGGCTGGCTACACCTTC.

This clone has only a few counts. The chain links TRBV7-2 to TRBJ1-2, with a possible D match to TRBD1 (6 bases). Trimming left V 0 bases short and J 8 bases short, with 10 bases between. CDR3 size: 13 residues. Per the germline V gene, CDR1 is SGHTA and CDR2 is FQGNSA. The CDR3 here is CASSLAGQRGYTF. CDR3 in DNA: TGTGCCAGCAGCTTAGCCGGACAGCGCGGCTACACCTTC.

The V and J genes are TRBV10-3 and TRBJ2-2; maybe TRBD1 (6 bases). The ends were cut back, 3 bases at V and 7 bases at J, with 9 bases in the middle. Germline V lookup: CDR1 ENHRY, CDR2 SYGVKD. This CDR3 has 13 amino acids. For the CDR3, the DNA is TGTGCCATCAGTGATACAGGGTACGGGGAGCTGTTTTTT. Amino acids: CAISDTGYGELFF.

This clone was picked up one time. As DNA, the CDR3 is TGTGCCAGCAGTTTCGACGGGGGGCCTCTCTACGAGCAGTACTTC. Protein product: CASSFDGGPLYEQYF. The chain joins TRBV6-7 to TRBJ2-7; possible D gene TRBD2, 7 bases. TRBV6-7 is an ORF, and what it does is uncertain. Trimming took off 4 bases at V and 3 bases at J, with 16 bases between the two ends. The CDR3 loop spans 15 amino acids.

This chain connects TRBV19 to TRBJ2-5; the match to TRBD1 covers 9 bases. The CDR3 sequence is 13 residues long. The V gene's germline CDR1 is LNHDA and CDR2 SQIVND (reference sequence). Trimming at V came to 7 bases and at J to 7 bases, leaving 7 bases not matched to a gene. CDR3 coding DNA: TGTGCCAGTATACCGGGACAGGGAGGGACCCAGTACTTC. It specifies CASIPGQGGTQYF.

V and J are TRBV28 and TRBJ1-4; no reliable D call. The CDR3 has 11 residues. Germline values: CDR1 MDHEN, CDR2 SYDVKM. The V end was cut by 2 bases, the J end by 8 bases, with 3 bases between. The CDR3 reads CASSLREKLFF. The DNA for the CDR3 is TGTGCCAGCAGTTTACGGGAAAAACTGTTTTTT.

The rearrangement uses TRBV11-1 and TRBJ2-7, with 10 bases identical to TRBD1. The V segment lost 5 bases and the J segment 2 bases; nucleotides outside the gene matches: 6. This CDR3 is 15 amino acids long. Germline CDR1 is SGHAT and CDR2 is FQDESV (reference sequence). The CDR3 loop reads CASSQDRGTAYEQYF. CDR3 DNA: TGTGCCAGCAGCCAGGACAGGGGGACGGCCTACGAGCAGTACTTC.

The V and J genes are TRBV9 and TRBJ1-2; D gene ambiguous. The germline CDR1 and CDR2 sequences are SGDLS and YYNGEE. The CDR3 loop spans 16 amino acids. V was cut by 3 bases and J by 8 bases, with 23 bases left in between. The CDR3 loop is CASSASETPPPRGYTF. As DNA, the CDR3 is TGTGCCAGCAGCGCCTCCGAGACTCCCCCCCCGCGAGGCTACACCTTC.

The chain joins TRBV27 to TRBJ1-1; 10 positions agree with TRBD1. The germline V gene has CDR1 MNHEY and CDR2 SMNVEV (reference sequence). This CDR3 contains 18 residues. After removal of 3 bases from V and 7 bases from J, the junction contained 17 bases not matched to a gene. In nucleotides, the CDR3 is TGTGCCAGCAGTTTGAACAGATACGGGACAGGGGATGTGAATGAAGCTTTCTTT. As protein: CASSLNRYGTGDVNEAFF.

Only a few counts were recorded for this clone. The chain recombines TRBV11-2 with TRBJ2-7; D ambiguous. The CDR3 consists of 14 residues. CDR1 and CDR2 from the germline V gene are SGHAT and FQNNGV. V was clipped by 4 bases and J by 0 bases, with 10 bases between them. CDR3 in amino acids: CASSSVGFSYEQYF. In DNA form, the CDR3 reads TGTGCCAGCAGCTCGGTCGGGTTCTCCTACGAGCAGTACTTC.

The chain employs TRBV11-2 and TRBJ1-1, with 9 bases fitting TRBD1. The ends lost 4 bases at V and 11 bases at J; junction bases unmatched: 8. Germline-derived CDR1 and CDR2 are SGHAT and FQNNGV. The CDR3 has 13 amino acids. The CDR3 loop reads CASSSGQGTGAFF. The CDR3, as DNA: TGTGCCAGCAGCTCCGGACAGGGGACCGGGGCTTTCTTT.

The V and J genes are TRBV6-6 and TRBJ2-4, with D perhaps matching TRBD2 (6 bases). V dropped 2 bases and J dropped 7 bases, with 18 bases sitting between them. Per the germline V gene, CDR1 is MNHNY and CDR2 is SVGAGI (reference sequence). This CDR3 spans 16 amino acids. CDR3 loop: CASSYASARVGNIQYF. The CDR3, as DNA: TGTGCCAGCAGTTACGCTAGCGCCAGGGTGGGGAACATTCAGTACTTC.

V is TRBV30 and J is TRBJ2-7; D remains ambiguous. This CDR3 contains 12 residues. Trimming pared 2 bases from V and 6 bases from J, leaving 11 bases between. The germline CDR1 and CDR2 sequences are GTSNPN and SVGIG (reference sequence). The CDR3 is CAWSLRISEQYF. The CDR3 nucleotides are TGTGCCTGGAGTTTGCGGATCTCCGAGCAGTACTTC.

CDR3 nucleotides: TGCGCCAGCAGCTTGGAGGACAACACAGATACGCAGTATTTT. Protein product: CASSLEDNTDTQYF. The V gene is TRBV5-1, the J gene TRBJ2-3; D may be TRBD1 (5 bases). Germline assignment: CDR1 SGHRS and CDR2 YFSETQ. Trimming stripped 0 bases from V and 2 bases from J, with 7 bases between. CDR3 size: 14 residues.

The chain carries TRBV7-9 and TRBJ1-2; 7 bases map to TRBD1. The CDR3 has 14 amino acids. Trimming cost V 6 bases and J 0 bases; bases outside gene matches: 4. Looked up from germline, CDR1 is SEHNR and CDR2 is FQNEAQ (reference sequence). The CDR3 spells CASSLTGTNYGYTF. In DNA form, the CDR3 reads TGTGCCAGCAGTTTGACAGGGACTAACTATGGCTACACCTTC. Filled out from reference TRBV7-9 and TRBJ1-2, the complete variable domain reads DTGVSQNPRHKITKRGQNVTFRCDPISEHNRLYWYRQTLGQGPEFLTYFQNEAQLEKSRLLSDRFSAERPKGSFSTLEIQRTEQGDSAMYLCASSLTGTNYGYTFGSGTRLTVV.

This sequence joins TRBV19 and TRBJ2-7; D possibly corresponds to TRBD1 (5 bases). Trimming cost V 3 bases and J 6 bases, with 12 bases left between them. CDR3 size: 13 residues. Germline CDR1 and CDR2: LNHDA and SQIVND (reference sequence). The CDR3 here is CASSIWGRAEQYF. The DNA of the CDR3 is TGTGCCAGTAGTATCTGGGGCAGGGCCGAGCAGTACTTC.

This chain connects TRBV23-1 to TRBJ1-2, with 9 positions matching TRBD1. TRBV23-1 is an ORF, with its function uncertain. V lost 0 bases to trimming and J lost 7 bases; unmatched junction nucleotides: 12. This CDR3 is built from 17 residues. CDR3 DNA: TGCGCCAGCAGTCAATCTACAACCGGGACAGGGTGCGGTGGCTACACCTTC. This translates into CASSQSTTGTGCGGYTF.

The count of this clone is one. V and J are TRBV25-1 and TRBJ2-5, with 10 bases lining up with TRBD1. The CDR3 sequence is 14 residues long. J was trimmed by 2 bases and V by 6 bases; bases with no gene match: 3. Germline CDR1 is MGHDK and CDR2 is SYGVNS. The CDR3: CASRADRGQETQYF. DNA for the CDR3: TGTGCCAGCAGGGCGGACAGGGGGCAAGAGACCCAGTACTTC.

The J gene is TRBJ2-5, the V gene TRBV30, with 7 bases lining up with TRBD1. The trim removed 2 bases at V and 2 bases at J, leaving 2 bases unmatched. CDR1 GTSNPN and CDR2 SVGIG come from the germline V gene (reference sequence). The CDR3 extends over 13 amino acids. The CDR3 nucleotides read TGTGCCTGGAGTACAGGGGTACAAGAGACCCAGTACTTC. This translates into CAWSTGVQETQYF.

This clone turned up a few times. V and J are TRBV11-2 and TRBJ1-1, with TRBD1 as a possible D gene (6 bases). V was trimmed by 2 bases and J by 10 bases, leaving 14 bases between them. Germline V gene data show CDR1 as SGHAT and CDR2 as FQNNGV. The CDR3 is 13 residues long. CDR3 loop: CASSLPGRGGAFF. The CDR3 DNA follows: TGTGCCAGCAGCTTACCCGGGAGGGGGGGAGCTTTCTTT.

The rearrangement joins TRBV28 to TRBJ1-2; a possible D gene is TRBD1 (6 bases). The V gene's germline CDR1 is MDHEN and CDR2 SYDVKM. This CDR3 is built from 14 residues. Deletions cut 4 bases from V and 1 base from J, with 10 bases between. As DNA, the CDR3 is TGTGCCAGCAGTTACAGGGCCTATAACTATGGCTACACCTTC. Its protein is CASSYRAYNYGYTF.

The count of this clone is one. V and J are TRBV28 and TRBJ1-2, with D hard to call. The ends were cut back, 3 bases at V and 4 bases at J, with 9 bases in the middle. Per germline, CDR1 MDHEN and CDR2 SYDVKM. The CDR3 consists of 13 residues. The CDR3 region is CASSLSEGYGYTF. The CDR3 region has the DNA TGTGCCAGCAGTTTGAGCGAGGGCTATGGCTACACCTTC.